The 9 T cell receptor beta chains presented below share a single source sample, sequenced in a study of cytomegalovirus exposure and HLA in healthy donors. The PCR was carried out with 60 Vbeta primers and 13 Jbeta primers. Some clones are missing from TCRdb's copy, which holds only in-frame ones; the method was immunoSEQ multiplex PCR. The repertoire shows 50,000 to 70,000 clones; the top ten hold around 3.7%. Sequencing used PBMCs. Receptors were obtained from a male donor in good health and CMV-seronegative.

A note on this clone: Sequence at one end of the junction differs from germline and may be a read error. The chain uses TRBV2 and TRBJ2-3; D gene uncertain. CDR3 length: 15 residues. Germline loops: CDR1 SNHLY, CDR2 FYNNEI. CDR3 in DNA: TGTGCCAGCAGTGAAGCCGTTTATGGGCGTGATATGCAGTATTTT. It yields the protein CASSEAVYGRDMQYF.

This chain connects TRBV4-3 to TRBJ1-4, with D tentatively TRBD1 (5 bases). The CDR3 loop spans 16 amino acids. Trimming removed 0 bases at V and 5 bases at J, with 13 bases between. The V gene's germline CDR1 is LGHNA and CDR2 YSLEER. CDR3: CASSQDREGWNEKLFF. DNA of the CDR3: TGCGCCAGCAGCCAAGACCGGGAGGGGTGGAATGAAAAACTGTTTTTT.

The chain links TRBV29-1 to TRBJ1-5; TRBD1 matches at 9 bases. The CDR3 runs 13 residues. V lost 6 bases, J lost 3 bases, and 3 bases stayed unmatched. In germline, CDR1 is SQVTM, CDR2 ANQGSEA. Here the CDR3 DNA reads TGCAGCGTGGGGGACAGGGACAATCAGCCCCAGCATTTT. Its protein is CSVGDRDNQPQHF.

The chain joins TRBV28 to TRBJ1-2; D perhaps matches TRBD1 (5 bases). Germline V CDR1 and CDR2: MDHEN, SYDVKM. CDR3 length: 14 residues. Trimming pared 5 bases from V and 3 bases from J, leaving 13 bases between. This CDR3 reads CASSTLEGHYGYTF. Here the CDR3 DNA reads TGTGCCAGCAGTACACTGGAGGGGCACTATGGCTACACCTTC.

The V and J genes are TRBV4-1 and TRBJ2-2, with 10 positions matching TRBD1. CDR1 is MGHRA, CDR2 YSYEKL, per germline. V lost 2 bases, J lost 4 bases, and 1 base stayed unmatched. The CDR3 consists of 15 residues. The CDR3 loop reads CASSQRQGATGELFF. As DNA, the CDR3 is TGCGCCAGCAGCCAACGACAGGGGGCCACCGGGGAGCTGTTTTTT.

V and J are TRBV5-1 and TRBJ2-5, with D perhaps TRBD1 (6 bases). The J call could be wrong; TRBJ2-7 is a better fit for the DNA end. Per the germline V gene, CDR1 is SGHRS and CDR2 is YFSETQ. CDR3 size: 14 residues. The CDR3 DNA reads TGCGCCAGCAGCTTGTCCGGGACAACCTACGAGCAGTACTTC. It specifies CASSLSGTTYEQYF.

This chain joins TRBV9 and TRBJ2-3; 8 bases match TRBD1. V lost 0 bases and J lost 1; bases outside the gene matches: 1. Germline values: CDR1 SGDLS, CDR2 YYNGEE. CDR3 size: 15 residues. CDR3 nucleotide sequence: TGTGCCAGCAGCGTAGTGGGACAGGGCACAGATACGCAGTATTTT. Translation: CASSVVGQGTDTQYF.

V is TRBV18 and J is TRBJ1-2; D gene unclear. The CDR3 has 16 amino acids. V gave up 2 bases and J gave up 3 bases, with 16 bases separating them. The germline gives CDR1 KGHSH, CDR2 LQKENI. CDR3 region: CASSPSEGYRDYGYTF. In DNA, the CDR3 is TGTGCCAGCTCACCAAGTGAGGGTTATAGAGACTATGGCTACACCTTC. Combining the CDR3 with reference TRBV18 and TRBJ1-2 gives the whole variable domain NAGVMQNPRHLVRRRGQEARLRCSPMKGHSHVYWYRQLPEEGLKFMVYLQKENIIDESGMPKERFSAEFPKEGPSILRIQQVVRGDSAAYFCASSPSEGYRDYGYTFGSGTRLTVV.

The rearrangement joins TRBV4-3 to TRBJ2-7, with D maybe TRBD2 (5 bases). The CDR3 spans 14 residues. The germline CDR1 and CDR2 sequences are LGHNA and YSLEER. Trimming took off 0 bases at V and 1 base at J, with 7 bases between the two ends. CDR3 bases: TGCGCCAGCAGCCAAGATGGGGAGTCCTACGAGCAGTACTTC. Amino acids: CASSQDGESYEQYF.